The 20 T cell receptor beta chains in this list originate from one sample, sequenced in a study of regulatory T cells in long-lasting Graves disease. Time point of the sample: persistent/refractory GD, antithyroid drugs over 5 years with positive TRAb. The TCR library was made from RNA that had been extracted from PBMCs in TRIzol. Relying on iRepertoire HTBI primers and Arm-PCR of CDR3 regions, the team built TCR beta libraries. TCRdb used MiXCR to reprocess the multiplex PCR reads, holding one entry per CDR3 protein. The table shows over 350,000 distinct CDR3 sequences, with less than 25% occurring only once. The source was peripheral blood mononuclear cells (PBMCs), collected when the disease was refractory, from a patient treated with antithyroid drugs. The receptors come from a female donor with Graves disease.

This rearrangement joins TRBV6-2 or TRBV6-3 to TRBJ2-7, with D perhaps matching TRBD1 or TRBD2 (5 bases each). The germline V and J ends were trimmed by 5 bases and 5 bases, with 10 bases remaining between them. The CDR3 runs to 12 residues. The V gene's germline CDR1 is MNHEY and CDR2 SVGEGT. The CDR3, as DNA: TGTGCCAGCAGTCGGGGCCGGAACGAGCAGTACTTC. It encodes CASSRGRNEQYF.

Here the CDR3 reads CASKTAANTEAFF. CDR3 DNA: TGTGCCAGCAAAACGGCGGCGAACACTGAAGCTTTCTTT. The rearrangement joins TRBV6-1 to TRBJ1-1, with D uncertain. The CDR3 totals 13 residues. Germline lookup yields CDR1 MNHNS and CDR2 SASEGT. Trimming cost V 7 bases and J 1 base, with 10 bases left between them.

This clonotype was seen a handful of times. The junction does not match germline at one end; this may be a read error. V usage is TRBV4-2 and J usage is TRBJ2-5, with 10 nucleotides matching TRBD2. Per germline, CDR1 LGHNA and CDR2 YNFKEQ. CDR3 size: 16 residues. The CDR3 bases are TGTGCCAGTAGCCAACAGCTAGCGGGAGTCCAAGAGACCCAGTACTTC. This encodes CASSQQLAGVQETQYF.

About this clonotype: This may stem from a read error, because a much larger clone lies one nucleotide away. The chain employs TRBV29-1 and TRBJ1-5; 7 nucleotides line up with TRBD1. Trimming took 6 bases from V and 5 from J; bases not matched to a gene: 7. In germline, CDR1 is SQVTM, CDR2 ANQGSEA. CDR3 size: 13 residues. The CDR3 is CSVGTEGDQPQHF. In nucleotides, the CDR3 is TGCAGCGTAGGGACAGAGGGAGATCAGCCCCAGCATTTT.

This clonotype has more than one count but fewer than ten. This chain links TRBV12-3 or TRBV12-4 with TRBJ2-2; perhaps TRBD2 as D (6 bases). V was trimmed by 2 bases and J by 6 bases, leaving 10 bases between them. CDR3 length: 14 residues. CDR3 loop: CASSLFGEAGELFF. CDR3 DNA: TGTGCCAGCAGTTTATTCGGGGAGGCCGGGGAGCTGTTTTTT.

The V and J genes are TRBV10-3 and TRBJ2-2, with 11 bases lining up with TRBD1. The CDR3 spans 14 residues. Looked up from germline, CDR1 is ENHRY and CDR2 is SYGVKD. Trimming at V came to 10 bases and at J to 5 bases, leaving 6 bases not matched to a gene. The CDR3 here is CATGQGAGTGELFF. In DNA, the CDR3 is TGTGCCACCGGACAGGGGGCGGGTACCGGGGAGCTGTTTTTT.

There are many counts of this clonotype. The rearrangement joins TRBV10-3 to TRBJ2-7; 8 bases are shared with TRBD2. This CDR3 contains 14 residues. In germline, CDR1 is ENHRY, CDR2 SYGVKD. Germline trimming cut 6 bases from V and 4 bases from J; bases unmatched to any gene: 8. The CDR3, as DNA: TGTGCCATCAGGCCCGGGCTAGCGGGTTACGAGCAGTACTTC. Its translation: CAIRPGLAGYEQYF.

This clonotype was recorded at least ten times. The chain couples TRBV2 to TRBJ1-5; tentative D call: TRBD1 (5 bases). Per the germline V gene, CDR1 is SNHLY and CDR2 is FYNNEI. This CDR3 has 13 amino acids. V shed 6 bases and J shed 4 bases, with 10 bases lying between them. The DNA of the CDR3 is TGTGCCAGCAGGGCGACAGTTAATCAGCCCCAGCATTTT. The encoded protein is CASRATVNQPQHF. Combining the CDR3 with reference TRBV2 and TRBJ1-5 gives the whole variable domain EPEVTQTPSHQVTQMGQEVILRCVPISNHLYFYWYRQILGQKVEFLVSFYNNEISEKSEIFDDQFSVERPDGSNFTLKIRSTKLEDSAMYFCASRATVNQPQHFGDGTRLSIL.

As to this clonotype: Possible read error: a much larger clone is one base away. The CDR3 bases are TGTGCCAGCACCCTCGACAAGTACGAGCGGTACTTC. Translation gives CASTLDKYERYF. The gene calls are TRBV28 and TRBJ2-7; D call uncertain. The CDR3 loop spans 12 amino acids. Germline values: CDR1 MDHEN, CDR2 SYDVKM.

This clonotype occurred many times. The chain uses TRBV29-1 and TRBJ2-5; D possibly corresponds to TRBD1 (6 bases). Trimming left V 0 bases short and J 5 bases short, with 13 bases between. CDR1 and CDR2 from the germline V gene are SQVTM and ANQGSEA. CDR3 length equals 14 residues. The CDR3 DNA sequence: TGCAGCGTTGAAGACGACAGGAGGATCGAGACCCAGTACTTC. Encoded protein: CSVEDDRRIETQYF.

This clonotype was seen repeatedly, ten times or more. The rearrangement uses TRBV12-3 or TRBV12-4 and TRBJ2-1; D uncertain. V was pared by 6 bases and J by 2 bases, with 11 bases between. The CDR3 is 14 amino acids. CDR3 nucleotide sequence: TGTGCCAGCAGGCCCGACATGCCCTACAATGAGCAGTTCTTC. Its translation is CASRPDMPYNEQFF.

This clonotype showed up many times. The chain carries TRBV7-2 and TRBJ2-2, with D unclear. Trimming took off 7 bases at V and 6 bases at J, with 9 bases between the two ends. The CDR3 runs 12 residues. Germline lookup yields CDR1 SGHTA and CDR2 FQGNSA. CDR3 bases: TGTGCCAGCAACTTGGGATCCGGGGAGCTGTTTTTT. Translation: CASNLGSGELFF.

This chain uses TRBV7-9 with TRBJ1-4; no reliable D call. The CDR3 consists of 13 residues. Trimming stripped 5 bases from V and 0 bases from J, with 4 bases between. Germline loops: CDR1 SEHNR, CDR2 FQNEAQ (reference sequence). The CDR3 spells CASSASTNEKLFF. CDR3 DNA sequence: TGTGCCAGCAGCGCCTCAACTAATGAAAAACTGTTTTTT.

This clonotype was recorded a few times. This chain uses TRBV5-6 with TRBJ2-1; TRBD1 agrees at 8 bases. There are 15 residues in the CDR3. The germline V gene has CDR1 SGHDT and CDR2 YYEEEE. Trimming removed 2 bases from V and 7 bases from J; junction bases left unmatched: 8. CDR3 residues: CASSLRQGWYNEQFF. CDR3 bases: TGTGCCAGCAGCTTACGACAGGGGTGGTATAATGAGCAGTTCTTC. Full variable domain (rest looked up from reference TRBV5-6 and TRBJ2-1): DAGVTQSPTHLIKTRGQQVTLRCSPKSGHDTVSWYQQALGQGPQFIFQYYEEEERQRGNFPDRFSGHQFPNYSSELNVNALLLGDSALYLCASSLRQGWYNEQFFGPGTRLTVL.

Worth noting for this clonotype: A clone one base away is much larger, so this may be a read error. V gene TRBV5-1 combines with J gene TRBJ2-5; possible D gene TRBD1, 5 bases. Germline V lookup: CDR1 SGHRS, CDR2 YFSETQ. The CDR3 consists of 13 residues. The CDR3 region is CDSSLGQETPQYF. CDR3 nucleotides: TGCGACAGCAGCCTGGGGCAGGAGACCCCCCAGTACTTC.

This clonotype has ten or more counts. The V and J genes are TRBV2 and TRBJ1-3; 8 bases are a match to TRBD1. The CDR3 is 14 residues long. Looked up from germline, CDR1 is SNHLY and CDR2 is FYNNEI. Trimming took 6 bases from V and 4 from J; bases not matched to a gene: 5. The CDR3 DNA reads TGTGCCAGCAGAGACAGGGGTGACGGAAACACCATATATTTT. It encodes CASRDRGDGNTIYF.

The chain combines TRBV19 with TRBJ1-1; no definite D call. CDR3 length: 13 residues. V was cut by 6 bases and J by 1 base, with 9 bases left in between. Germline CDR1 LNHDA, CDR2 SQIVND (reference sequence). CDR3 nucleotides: TGTGCCAGTAGGCCCCAGGAGAACACTGAAGCTTTCTTT. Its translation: CASRPQENTEAFF.

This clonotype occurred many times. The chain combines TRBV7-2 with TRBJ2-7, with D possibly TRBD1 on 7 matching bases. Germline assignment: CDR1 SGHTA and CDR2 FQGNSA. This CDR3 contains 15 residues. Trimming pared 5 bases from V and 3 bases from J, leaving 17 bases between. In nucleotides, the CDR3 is TGTGCCAGCAGCCCCACATTCCAGGGGGGCTACGAGCAGTACTTC. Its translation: CASSPTFQGGYEQYF.

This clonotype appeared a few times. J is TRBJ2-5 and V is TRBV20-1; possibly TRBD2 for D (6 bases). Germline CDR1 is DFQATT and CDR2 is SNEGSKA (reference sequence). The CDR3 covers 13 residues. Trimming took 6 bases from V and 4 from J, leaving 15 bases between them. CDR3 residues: CSASGRLRETQYF. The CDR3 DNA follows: TGCAGTGCCAGCGGGCGGTTGAGAGAGACCCAGTACTTC.

Written as DNA, the CDR3 is TGTGCCAGCAGCTGGGCTCAGGTGGTATCCGAGCAGTACTTC. It specifies CASSWAQVVSEQYF. The chain uses TRBV7-9 and TRBJ2-7, with D hard to call. Trimming took 4 bases from V and 6 from J, leaving 16 bases between them. CDR1 and CDR2 (germline): SEHNR, FQNEAQ (reference sequence). The CDR3 extends over 14 amino acids.